These 30 T cell receptor beta chains originate from one sample sequenced in a study of OX40 agonist ivuxolimab in advanced cancers. Here immunoSEQ multiplex PCR was the method, and the copy in TCRdb shows in-frame clones only, minus some. Of 70,000 to 85,000 clones detected, 94% appear once; the ten largest clones hold approximately 11%. The source material was CD4+ or CD8+ T cells sorted from blood, sampled in a trial of the OX40 agonist ivuxolimab. The source of these receptors is an adult with an advanced solid tumor such as melanoma, head and neck, liver or kidney cancer.

This rearrangement joins TRBV4-3 to TRBJ1-3; possibly TRBD1 for D (6 bases). Germline V gene lookup returns CDR1 LGHNA and CDR2 YSLEER. V lost 0 bases to trimming and J lost 5 bases, with 20 bases between them. CDR3 length equals 18 residues. The CDR3: CASSQDGRLGARRNTIYF. For the CDR3, the DNA is TGCGCCAGCAGCCAAGATGGTAGGCTGGGGGCGCGAAGAAACACCATATATTTT.

The V gene is TRBV6-5, the J gene TRBJ2-6, with no clear D. Germline loops: CDR1 MNHEY, CDR2 SVGAGI. The CDR3 loop spans 15 amino acids. V lost 2 bases, J lost 0 bases, and 5 bases lay in between. The CDR3 DNA follows: TGTGCCAGCAGTTACCTGGACTCTGGGGCCAACGTCCTGACTTTC. Protein sequence: CASSYLDSGANVLTF.

The genes are TRBV13 and TRBJ2-3; D remains ambiguous. Germline V gene sequence: CDR1 PRHDT, CDR2 FYEKMQ (reference sequence). This CDR3 has 17 residues. V gave up 0 bases and J gave up 6 bases, with 19 bases separating them. The CDR3 loop reads CASSLGSALPLSDTQYF. CDR3 DNA sequence: TGTGCCAGCAGCTTAGGCTCGGCACTACCTCTTTCGGATACGCAGTATTTT.

V usage is TRBV29-1 and J usage is TRBJ1-1; D is unresolved. Germline-derived CDR1 and CDR2 are SQVTM and ANQGSEA. The CDR3 covers 12 residues. The germline V and J ends were trimmed by 3 bases and 4 bases, with 9 bases remaining between them. In DNA form, the CDR3 reads TGCAGCGTTGACCCCATGGGCACTGAAGCTTTCTTT. Translating gives CSVDPMGTEAFF.

The chain is built from TRBV4-3 and TRBJ1-5; D is ambiguous. CDR3 length: 15 amino acids. Trimming shortened V by 0 bases and J by 5 bases, and 11 bases separated the two germline ends. Germline CDR1 reads LGHNA; CDR2 reads YSLEER. CDR3 coding DNA: TGCGCCAGCAGCCAAGATAGGGCAATGGATCAGCCCCAGCATTTT. Its protein product is CASSQDRAMDQPQHF.

CDR3: CASSFPSGRADGELFF. DNA of the CDR3: TGTGCCAGCAGCTTCCCTAGCGGGAGGGCTGACGGGGAGCTGTTTTTT. The genes are TRBV7-9 and TRBJ2-2; 12 bases map to TRBD2. Germline values: CDR1 SEHNR, CDR2 FQNEAQ (reference sequence). V lost 3 bases to trimming and J lost 7 bases; unmatched junction nucleotides: 6. This CDR3 has 16 amino acids.

The chain combines TRBV9 with TRBJ2-1, with 10 bases aligning to TRBD2. With 5 bases clipped from V and 0 bases from J, the junction kept 14 bases outside the gene matches. In germline, CDR1 is SGDLS, CDR2 YYNGEE. The CDR3 is made up of 19 amino acids. CDR3: CASSLTSGFLSSSYNEQFF. The CDR3 DNA follows: TGTGCCAGCAGTCTGACTAGCGGGTTTCTTTCCAGCTCCTACAATGAGCAGTTCTTC.

This chain connects TRBV2 to TRBJ1-5, with D unresolved. Germline CDR1 and CDR2: SNHLY and FYNNEI. V lost 10 bases to trimming and J lost 0 bases, with 16 bases between them. The CDR3 runs 15 residues. The CDR3 region is CAIGPRLTSNQPQHF. The CDR3 DNA follows: TGTGCCATCGGCCCGAGACTTACTAGCAATCAGCCCCAGCATTTT.

The chain couples TRBV6-5 to TRBJ1-5, with unresolved D. The CDR3 is 12 amino acids. The V and J ends lost 4 bases and 2 bases respectively, with 3 bases between them. The germline V gene has CDR1 MNHEY and CDR2 SVGAGI. In DNA, the CDR3 is TGTGCCAGCAGTTCAGGCAATCAGCCCCAGCATTTT. It translates to CASSSGNQPQHF.

The chain combines TRBV9 with TRBJ2-2; either TRBD1 or TRBD2 may supply D (5 bases each). Germline-derived CDR1 and CDR2 are SGDLS and YYNGEE. This CDR3 contains 14 residues. Trimming took 0 bases from V and 6 from J, leaving 9 bases between them. The CDR3 sequence: CASSVGGTAGELFF. CDR3 nucleotides: TGTGCCAGCAGCGTAGGAGGGACGGCCGGGGAGCTGTTTTTT. Full variable domain (rest looked up from reference TRBV9 and TRBJ2-2): DSGVTQTPKHLITATGQRVTLRCSPRSGDLSVYWYQQSLDQGLQFLIQYYNGEERAKGNILERFSAQQFPDLHSELNLSSLELGDSALYFCASSVGGTAGELFFGEGSRLTVL.

The J gene is TRBJ1-1, the V gene TRBV6-1; tentatively, D is TRBD1 (6 bases). V was pared by 7 bases and J by 4 bases, with 10 bases between. CDR1 is MNHNS and CDR2 is SASEGT in the germline V gene. The CDR3 length is 12 residues. The CDR3 is CASIEGGTEAFF. The CDR3 DNA sequence: TGTGCCAGCATTGAGGGGGGCACTGAAGCTTTCTTT.

The DNA for the CDR3 is TGTGCCAGCAGTGAAGGTCCGGGCAGGGGGCTGGTTGAAGCTTTCTTT. As protein: CASSEGPGRGLVEAFF. The rearrangement joins TRBV6-1 to TRBJ1-1; 8 nucleotides align to TRBD1. The CDR3 contains 16 residues. The V gene's germline CDR1 is MNHNS and CDR2 SASEGT. V lost 1 base to trimming and J lost 7 bases; unmatched junction nucleotides: 11.

This chain links TRBV5-6 with TRBJ2-3, with TRBD2 identical over 8 bases. Germline loops: CDR1 SGHDT, CDR2 YYEEEE. The CDR3 has 13 amino acids. The J segment lost 9 bases and the V segment lost 4 bases, leaving 7 bases of the junction unmatched. The CDR3: CASSTGGGKTQYF. The DNA of the CDR3 is TGTGCCAGCAGCACGGGAGGGGGGAAAACGCAGTATTTT.

This chain uses TRBV5-6 with TRBJ2-1, with D possibly being TRBD1 or TRBD2 (7 bases each). The CDR3 is 15 residues long. V was clipped by 1 base and J by 10 bases, with 18 bases between them. Germline lookup yields CDR1 SGHDT and CDR2 YYEEEE. CDR3 nucleotides: TGTGCCAGCAGCTTGTGGGGAGCGGGACAGAGGGAGCAGTTCTTC. Protein product: CASSLWGAGQREQFF.

J is TRBJ2-7 and V is TRBV10-3; 8 nucleotides line up with TRBD2. Germline V CDR1 and CDR2: ENHRY, SYGVKD. The junction had 14 bases not matched to a gene; V was cut back by 0 bases and J by 7 bases. This CDR3 is built from 17 residues. For the CDR3, the DNA is TGTGCCATCAGTGAGTCTGAGACTAGCGAGAGCTCTAGGGAGCAGTACTTC. Protein: CAISESETSESSREQYF.

This chain connects TRBV19 to TRBJ1-5; weak D call: TRBD1 (5 bases). The CDR3 sequence is 13 residues long. The V end lost 5 bases, the J end lost 2 bases, and 7 bases lay between the germline ends. Germline V gene lookup returns CDR1 LNHDA and CDR2 SQIVND (reference sequence). The CDR3 DNA reads as TGTGCCAGTAGTCCGGGGGGCAATCAGCCCCAGCATTTT. This codes for CASSPGGNQPQHF.

The chain recombines TRBV4-3 with TRBJ1-1; 11 bases agree with TRBD1. Germline CDR1 and CDR2: LGHNA and YSLEER. This CDR3 has 14 amino acids. With V trimmed by 5 bases and J by 7 bases, 6 bases remained unmatched. CDR3 region: CASSYGQGADEAFF. In nucleotides, the CDR3 is TGCGCCAGCAGCTACGGACAGGGGGCCGATGAAGCTTTCTTT.

The rearrangement joins TRBV7-3 to TRBJ2-3; a weak D match, TRBD1 (6 bases). This CDR3 spans 15 amino acids. Germline CDR1 is SGHTA and CDR2 is FQGTGA. V was shortened by 0 bases and J by 4 bases, with 11 bases between the two germline ends. This chain's CDR3 is CASSLTGAQADTQYF. The CDR3 nucleotides are TGTGCCAGCAGCTTAACGGGGGCTCAGGCAGATACGCAGTATTTT.

The chain has TRBV6-5 and TRBJ1-5, with 7 bases matching TRBD1. Germline trimming cut 6 bases from V and 3 bases from J; bases unmatched to any gene: 8. The CDR3 contains 15 residues. Germline assignment: CDR1 MNHEY and CDR2 SVGAGI. The CDR3 nucleotides read TGTGCCAGCAGCACGACAGGGAGAGTCAATCAGCCCCAGCATTTT. It is translated as CASSTTGRVNQPQHF.

The chain recombines TRBV7-2 with TRBJ1-2, with D tentatively TRBD1 (6 bases). Trimming left V 2 bases short and J 3 bases short, with 13 bases between. The germline gives CDR1 SGHTA, CDR2 FQGNSA. This CDR3 has 15 amino acids. The CDR3 DNA follows: TGTGCCAGCAGCTTATCGGGGGGCAGTGACTATGGCTACACCTTC. Protein product: CASSLSGGSDYGYTF.

The V call is TRBV7-2, the J call TRBJ2-7; D is undetermined. Germline V lookup: CDR1 SGHTA, CDR2 FQGNSA. The CDR3 totals 11 residues. Trimming pared 5 bases from V and 6 bases from J, leaving 8 bases between. The CDR3 spells CASSQAGEQYF. In DNA form, the CDR3 reads TGTGCCAGCAGCCAAGCAGGCGAGCAGTACTTC.

The genes are TRBV19 and TRBJ1-5, with D unresolved. V was clipped by 4 bases and J by 0 bases, with 10 bases between them. The CDR3 runs 15 residues. Germline CDR1 LNHDA, CDR2 SQIVND (reference sequence). CDR3 in DNA: TGTGCCAGTAGTAGTACAGATTATAGCAATCAGCCCCAGCATTTT. Protein product: CASSSTDYSNQPQHF.

This chain links TRBV14 with TRBJ2-7; TRBD1 matches 10 bases. Germline V gene lookup returns CDR1 SGHDN and CDR2 FVKESK. The CDR3 is made up of 14 amino acids. Germline trimming cut 1 base from V and 4 bases from J; bases unmatched to any gene: 1. CDR3 loop: CASSQGQGAYEQYF. DNA of the CDR3: TGTGCCAGCAGCCAAGGACAGGGGGCATACGAGCAGTACTTC.

The rearrangement uses TRBV6-5 and TRBJ1-2; D uncertain. Trimming took 6 bases from V and 6 from J, leaving 8 bases between them. The CDR3 loop spans 11 amino acids. CDR1 is MNHEY, CDR2 SVGAGI, per germline. The CDR3 is CASSEGDGYTF. CDR3 sequence (DNA): TGTGCCAGCAGCGAGGGAGATGGCTACACCTTC.

The chain uses TRBV12-5 and TRBJ1-5; the match to TRBD1 covers 12 bases. CDR1 LGHNT and CDR2 FRNRAP come from the germline V gene. V lost 7 bases and J lost 6; bases outside the gene matches: 7. The CDR3 is 15 amino acids. CDR3 nucleotide sequence: TGTGCTAGTGAAGATCCGGGACAGGGGGCTCAGCCCCAGCATTTT. Protein sequence: CASEDPGQGAQPQHF.

The chain carries TRBV30 and TRBJ2-7; D is ambiguous. Trimming took 0 bases from V and 4 from J, leaving 7 bases between them. Germline V gives CDR1 GTSNPN, CDR2 SVGIG (reference sequence). The CDR3 has 12 amino acids. For the CDR3, the DNA is TGTGCCTGGAGTGTTGGTGGATACGAGCAGTACTTC. It is translated as CAWSVGGYEQYF.

The CDR3 DNA follows: TGTGCCAGTAGCCGTGGCGGGAGAAGACTCGATGAGCAGTTCTTC. Protein product: CASSRGGRRLDEQFF. The rearrangement uses TRBV19 and TRBJ2-1; the match to TRBD2 covers 7 bases. V gave up 6 bases and J gave up 8 bases; unmatched junction bases: 13. Germline loops: CDR1 LNHDA, CDR2 SQIVND (reference sequence). The CDR3 consists of 15 residues.

The V gene is TRBV6-5, the J gene TRBJ1-3; D gene uncertain. Trimming shortened V by 0 bases and J by 7 bases, and 13 bases separated the two germline ends. CDR3 length equals 15 residues. CDR1 is MNHEY, CDR2 SVGAGI, per germline. The CDR3 sequence is CASSYSGNSGNTIYF. The CDR3 DNA sequence: TGTGCCAGCAGTTACTCTGGGAATTCGGGGAACACCATATATTTT.

This chain uses TRBV12-1 with TRBJ1-4. TRBV12-1 is labeled a pseudogene. This CDR3 has 16 residues. In nucleotides, the CDR3 is TGTGCCAGCAGCTTTGGGCCCTTGGGATGGGATGAAAAACTGTTTTTT. It encodes CASSFGPLGWDEKLFF.

The V gene is TRBV7-2, the J gene TRBJ1-1; maybe TRBD1 (5 bases). CDR1 SGHTA and CDR2 FQGNSA come from the germline V gene. The CDR3 totals 15 residues. The V gene lost 3 bases and the J gene lost 4 bases, with 15 bases spanning the gap. Here the CDR3 reads CASSLVGGRATEAFF. In DNA form, the CDR3 reads TGTGCCAGCAGCTTGGTGGGGGGTCGAGCCACTGAAGCTTTCTTT.